Following are 5 T cell receptor beta chains from one sample sequenced in a study of cytomegalovirus exposure and HLA in healthy donors. The PCR contained 60 Vbeta and 13 Jbeta primers. Produced via immunoSEQ multiplex PCR; TCRdb's table is partial and in-frame only. Altogether roughly 160,000 clones are present, 70% to 90% being singletons, with the ten largest covering roughly 9.3%. Sequencing was carried out using PBMCs. These TCRs come from a man aged 18 to 29 in good health and CMV-seropositive.

The genes are TRBV6-9 and TRBJ2-6, with a tentative D call TRBD1 (5 bases). Germline V CDR1 and CDR2: MNHGY, SVAAGI. Trimming took off 4 bases at V and 0 bases at J, with 22 bases between the two ends. The CDR3 spans 20 residues. The CDR3 bases are TGTGCCAGCAGTTTTTTAGATTTCGGACACCTCCTCTCTGGGGCCAACGTCCTGACTTTC. Its translation: CASSFLDFGHLLSGANVLTF.

The chain is built from TRBV6-5 and TRBJ2-7; 7 nucleotides agree with TRBD2. V lost 7 bases, J lost 5 bases, and 14 bases stayed unmatched. The CDR3 length is 15 residues. Per the germline V gene, CDR1 is MNHEY and CDR2 is SVGAGI. CDR3 loop: CASKRGTDWRDEQYF. The CDR3 DNA is TGTGCCAGCAAGCGGGGCACCGATTGGAGGGACGAGCAGTACTTC.

The V call is TRBV5-1, the J call TRBJ2-1; 12 bases match TRBD2. The CDR3 runs 15 residues. Germline trimming cut 5 bases from V and 5 bases from J; bases unmatched to any gene: 5. Germline V gene sequence: CDR1 SGHRS, CDR2 YFSETQ. Here the CDR3 DNA reads TGCGCCAGCAGTCTAGCGGGGGGGCCGAACAATGAGCAGTTCTTC. Translating it yields CASSLAGGPNNEQFF.

The chain couples TRBV25-1 to TRBJ2-1; 9 positions agree with TRBD2. Germline CDR1 MGHDK, CDR2 SYGVNS. The CDR3 extends over 13 amino acids. The V segment lost 2 bases and the J segment 13 bases; nucleotides outside the gene matches: 6. DNA of the CDR3: TGTGCCAGCAGTGAAGCCCTAGCGGGGATACAGTTCTTC. The encoded protein is CASSEALAGIQFF.

V usage is TRBV9 and J usage is TRBJ2-1, with a weak D call TRBD2 (7 bases). This CDR3 has 14 residues. Germline V CDR1 and CDR2: SGDLS, YYNGEE. Trimming stripped 2 bases from V and 7 bases from J, with 13 bases between. The CDR3 protein is CASSVGGARNEQFF. CDR3 DNA sequence: TGTGCCAGCAGCGTTGGGGGGGCTAGGAATGAGCAGTTCTTC.